The 15 T cell receptor beta chains in this list originate from one sample, sequenced in a study of Tregs in tolerant kidney transplant recipients. This table comes from immunoSEQ multiplex PCR, and its TCRdb copy is limited to in-frame clones, with some not included. Among some 68,000 clones listed, 84% were seen once. The specimen sequenced was CD4+ T cells from blood. The receptors were gathered from a human donor in good health.

This clone was detected only once. This chain links TRBV29-1 with TRBJ2-5; no reliable D call. The CDR3 extends over 12 amino acids. V lost 7 bases and J 8 bases, leaving 17 bases between the germline ends. CDR1 is SQVTM and CDR2 is ANQGSEA in the germline V gene. In nucleotides, the CDR3 is TGCAGCGCTGCGGACGTGTTAGGAACCCAGTACTTC. Amino acids: CSAADVLGTQYF.

The rearrangement links TRBV15 to TRBJ2-2; D unclear. The V end was cut by 6 bases, the J end by 2 bases, with 7 bases between. Germline V gene sequence: CDR1 LNHNV, CDR2 YYDKDF (reference sequence). The CDR3 is 13 residues long. The CDR3 DNA reads as TGTGCCACCAGGGCTCAAAACACCGGGGAGCTGTTTTTT. It codes for CATRAQNTGELFF.

This clone has just a few counts. V gene TRBV19 combines with J gene TRBJ1-5; D possibly corresponds to TRBD1 (5 bases). The CDR3 sequence is 14 residues long. Trimming stripped 8 bases from V and 6 bases from J, with 17 bases between. Germline V gene data show CDR1 as LNHDA and CDR2 as SQIVND (reference sequence). The CDR3 coding sequence is TGTGCCAGTCGACGGTTGGGGGTTGGTCAGCCCCAGCATTTT. It codes for CASRRLGVGQPQHF.

This clone showed up just a few times. V gene TRBV11-1 combines with J gene TRBJ2-3; 7 bases match TRBD1. Germline V lookup: CDR1 SGHAT, CDR2 FQDESV (reference sequence). This CDR3 contains 12 residues. J gave up 6 bases and V 6 bases, and 3 bases lay outside the gene matches. As DNA, the CDR3 is TGTGCCAGCAGGCAGACAGGGGATACGCAGTATTTT. Protein sequence: CASRQTGDTQYF.

This chain connects TRBV30 to TRBJ1-4; D not certain. The germline V gene encodes CDR1 GTSNPN and CDR2 SVGIG (reference sequence). The CDR3 is 14 amino acids. V was cut by 1 base and J by 7 bases, with 13 bases left in between. CDR3 sequence reads: CAWSDIRRGEKLFF. The CDR3 nucleotides are TGTGCCTGGAGTGACATACGTCGGGGTGAAAAACTGTTTTTT.

Remarks on this clone: The same CDR3 can be traced to other DNA sequences in this sample. This rearrangement joins TRBV20-1 to TRBJ1-1; D is unresolved. V was cut by 3 bases and J by 5 bases, with 7 bases left in between. CDR1 is DFQATT, CDR2 SNEGSKA, per germline (reference sequence). This CDR3 has 11 residues. CDR3 DNA: TGCAGTGCTAGCTGGGAGACTGAAGCTTTCTTT. This translates into CSASWETEAFF.

This clone appeared a single time. The rearrangement joins TRBV27 to TRBJ2-3; 7 positions agree with TRBD2. This CDR3 is built from 16 residues. With 5 bases clipped from V and 4 bases from J, the junction kept 12 bases outside the gene matches. Germline V lookup: CDR1 MNHEY, CDR2 SMNVEV (reference sequence). CDR3 sequence reads: CASSRQTSVPPDTQYF. The DNA for the CDR3 is TGTGCCAGCAGTCGGCAAACTAGCGTCCCCCCAGATACGCAGTATTTT.

The gene calls are TRBV11-2 and TRBJ2-3; TRBD2 aligns across 7 bases. The V segment lost 3 bases and the J segment 1 base; nucleotides outside the gene matches: 4. CDR3 length equals 15 residues. CDR1 and CDR2 from the germline V gene are SGHAT and FQNNGV. CDR3 nucleotide sequence: TGTGCCAGCAGCTTGGCGGGGGTGGGCACAGATACGCAGTATTTT. Translating it yields CASSLAGVGTDTQYF.

J is TRBJ2-7 and V is TRBV1; no DNA check was done on the table's D call, TRBD2. TRBV1 is termed a pseudogene. CDR3 length: 17 residues. The CDR3 spells CTSSQDLWGGGPYEQYF. CDR3 bases: TGCACCAGCAGCCAAGATCTGTGGGGCGGGGGCCCCTACGAGCAGTACTTC.

This chain connects TRBV7-8 to TRBJ2-1; TRBD1 aligns across 10 bases. Germline trimming cut 0 bases from V and 12 bases from J; bases unmatched to any gene: 2. The CDR3 is made up of 13 amino acids. Germline V gene sequence: CDR1 SGHVS, CDR2 FQNEAQ. The CDR3 loop reads CASSLAGTGVQFF. The CDR3 DNA is TGTGCCAGCAGCTTAGCTGGGACAGGGGTGCAGTTCTTC.

This chain connects TRBV5-1 to TRBJ1-4; no reliable D call. Trimming removed 0 bases at V and 0 bases at J, with 6 bases between. In germline, CDR1 is SGHRS, CDR2 YFSETQ. The CDR3 consists of 15 residues. The CDR3 nucleotides are TGCGCCAGCAGCTTGGGAGGATCAACTAATGAAAAACTGTTTTTT. This codes for CASSLGGSTNEKLFF.

The chain couples TRBV7-9 to TRBJ2-7; no firm D call. Deletions cut 4 bases from V and 0 bases from J, with 13 bases between. The CDR3 loop spans 15 amino acids. Germline CDR1 and CDR2: SEHNR and FQNEAQ (reference sequence). DNA for the CDR3: TGTGCCAGCAGCTACTCCCTCCCCCACTCCTACGAGCAGTACTTC. Amino acids: CASSYSLPHSYEQYF.

The chain has TRBV12-5 and TRBJ2-1; the D call may be TRBD1 or TRBD2 (6 bases each). In germline, CDR1 is LGHNT, CDR2 FRNRAP. Trimming pared 0 bases from V and 0 bases from J, leaving 21 bases between. CDR3 size: 20 residues. The CDR3 nucleotides are TGTGCTAGTGGTTTGGTAAGGGGGGAGCGACAGGTAAACTCCTACAATGAGCAGTTCTTC. Its protein is CASGLVRGERQVNSYNEQFF.

The chain recombines TRBV6-4 with TRBJ1-1; possible D gene TRBD1, 5 bases. Looked up from germline, CDR1 is MRHNA and CDR2 is SNTAGT. V lost 4 bases and J lost 4, with 13 bases in between. The CDR3 consists of 14 residues. The CDR3 loop is CASSAPGLGTEAFF. The CDR3 nucleotides read TGTGCCAGCAGTGCCCCAGGGCTAGGCACTGAAGCTTTCTTT.

V and J are TRBV5-1 and TRBJ1-2; D not certain. This CDR3 is built from 15 residues. The germline V and J ends were trimmed by 2 bases and 4 bases, with 15 bases remaining between them. Germline CDR1 reads SGHRS; CDR2 reads YFSETQ. The CDR3 reads CASSFLGRVLYGYTF. CDR3 sequence (DNA): TGCGCCAGCAGCTTCCTCGGACGCGTACTCTATGGCTACACCTTC. The variable domain in full, with the rest retrieved from reference TRBV5-1 and TRBJ1-2, is KAGVTQTPRYLIKTRGQQVTLSCSPISGHRSVSWYQQTPGQGLQFLFEYFSETQRNKGNFPGRFSGRQFSNSRSEMNVSTLELGDSALYLCASSFLGRVLYGYTFGSGTRLTVV.